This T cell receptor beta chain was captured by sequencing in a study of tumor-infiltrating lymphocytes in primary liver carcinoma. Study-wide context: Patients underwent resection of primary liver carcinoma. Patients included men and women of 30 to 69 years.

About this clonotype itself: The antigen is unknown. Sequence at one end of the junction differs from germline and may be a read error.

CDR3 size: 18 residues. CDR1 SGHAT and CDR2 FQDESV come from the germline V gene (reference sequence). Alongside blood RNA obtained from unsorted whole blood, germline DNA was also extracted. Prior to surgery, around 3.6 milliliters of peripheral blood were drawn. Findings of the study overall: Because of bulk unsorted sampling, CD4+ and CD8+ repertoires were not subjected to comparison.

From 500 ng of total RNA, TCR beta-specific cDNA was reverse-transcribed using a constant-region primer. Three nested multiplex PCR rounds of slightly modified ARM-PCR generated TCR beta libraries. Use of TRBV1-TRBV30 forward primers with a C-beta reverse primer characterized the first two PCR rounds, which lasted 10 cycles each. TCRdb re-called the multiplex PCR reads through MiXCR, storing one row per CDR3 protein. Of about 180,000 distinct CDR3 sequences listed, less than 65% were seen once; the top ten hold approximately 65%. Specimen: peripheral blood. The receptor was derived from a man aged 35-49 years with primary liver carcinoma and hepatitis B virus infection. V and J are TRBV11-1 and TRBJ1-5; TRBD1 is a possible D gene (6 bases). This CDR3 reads CASSLATGLRVNNQPQHF. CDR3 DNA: TGCGCCAGCAGCTTAGCTACAGGGCTTCGTGTGAACAATCAGCCCCAGCATTTT.